Given below is one T cell receptor beta chain in context. It lacks a known antigen. Base qualities are not at hand, and no much larger clone is one base apart. This sample was taken from a study of blood T cell repertoires in COVID-19 (dated by TCRdb to the early 2020s). Study-wide context: Samples covering the acute and convalescent phases of COVID-19 were provided by collaborators in the United States, Italy and Spain. The prospective study material was composed of cDNA or gDNA derived from T cells, B-cell-depleted T cells, or PBMCs. Subjects who had been exposed to COVID-19, were actively infected with it, or had recovered from it provided the deeply sampled blood TCRbeta repertoires that made up the dataset. The repertoires were made available in a free public database intended to serve as a resource for research on the immune response to SARS-CoV-2. The samples were drawn from two sources: the first 160 participants of the ongoing ImmuneRACE study, and 1,200 or so subjects contributed by 6 global collaborators. A de-identified subject ID, COVID-19 status, age in years and sex were almost always included in the sample metadata. Where HLA class I and class II types were available, the types were taken from metadata supplied by the sample provider, not from assay-based typing.

A second Seattle source provided samples from volunteer blood donors who had recovered from COVID-19. The collaborating institutions used their own protocols to collect whole blood in K2EDTA tubes. For TCRbeta analysis, collaborators shipped samples in one of three forms: frozen whole blood, isolated PBMCs, or DNA extracted from either of those sample types. What the study reported, not specific to this receptor: Clinical and demographic metadata were provided uncurated, with the amount varying by source and participant.

TCRbeta CDR3 regions were amplified from genomic DNA using the immunoSEQ Assay, a bias-controlled multiplex PCR. For the original study's pipeline: The number of nucleated cells in each sample was estimated by amplification of reference gene primers within the assay. To quantify the absolute abundance of each unique TCRbeta CDR3 rearrangement, sequence reads were collapsed and filtered. For each sample, productive Simpson clonality was calculated as the square root of Simpson's diversity index across productive rearrangements. The immuneACCESS repertoire file appears here via TCRdb, limited to in-frame rearrangements. These files lack a portion of the clones; in checked studies, under half of the deficit traces to unresolved V genes, and the cause of the others is not known. V and J calls and clone size are copied from that table; D and trimming were computed from the DNA. The sample table contains around 320,000 clones; only one count was recorded for around 88% of them. The ten largest account for 6.9% of the sample.

Including the terminal cysteine and phenylalanine, the CDR3 comprises 15 residues. Left in the record is the CDR3 DNA by itself, 45 bases read in frame from the first base. V is pruned by 3 bases and J by 4 bases, leaving 5 bases of the junction without a gene match. Based on the germline V gene, the CDR1 and CDR2 sequences are SGDLS and YYNGEE. This clonotype was obtained from a woman younger than 45 who had recovered from COVID-19. Sequenced input: peripheral blood. This chain joins TRBV9 to TRBJ1-4; 8 junctional bases match TRBD1. CDR3 sequence: CASSGDRGLNEKLFF. Read as DNA, the sequence is TGTGCCAGCAGCGGAGACAGGGGCCTTAATGAAAAACTGTTTTTT. With the portions outside the CDR3 filled from the reference TRBV9 and TRBJ1-4 genes, the complete variable region becomes DSGVTQTPKHLITATGQRVTLRCSPRSGDLSVYWYQQSLDQGLQFLIQYYNGEERAKGNILERFSAQQFPDLHSELNLSSLELGDSALYFCASSGDRGLNEKLFFGSGTQLSVL.